This T cell receptor (beta chain) originates from a study of T-cell reconstitution after alpha-beta-depleted transplantation in children. Looked up from germline, CDR1 is SNHLY and CDR2 is FYNNEI. Deletions cut 0 bases from V and 7 bases from J, with 9 bases between. The CDR3 covers 13 residues. Unique molecular identifiers featured in how the TCRbeta library was prepared. TCRdb analysed the PCR reads with MiXCR anew, one entry per CDR3 protein. Of 200,000 to 250,000 distinct CDR3 sequences in the sample, 20% to 30% were seen once. Findings of the study overall: The authors attributed T-cell counts and diversity one year after transplant mostly to newly produced T cells. Where some patients showed high TCRbeta diversity at day 60, it came from recipient T cells and thymic progenitors that had survived. After transplant, at about two months, alpha-beta T cells were reportedly derived from several hundred expanded graft clones.

This clonotype was seen many times. Its antigen is not known. The sequence was obtained from a female patient between 2 and 15 years old who had a stem cell transplant for congenital amegakaryocytic thrombocytopenia, so the T cells may come from the graft donor. The rearrangement uses TRBV2 and TRBJ2-5; D remains unclear. This specimen consisted of PBMCs, mostly from graft donor cells, obtained 360 days after TCRalphabeta/CD19-depleted stem cell transplant. The CDR3 DNA follows: TGTGCCAGCAGTGAAGCGCTAATAGGGACCCAGTACTTC. This codes for CASSEALIGTQYF. The whole variable domain, remainder taken from reference TRBV2 and TRBJ2-5, is EPEVTQTPSHQVTQMGQEVILRCVPISNHLYFYWYRQILGQKVEFLVSFYNNEISEKSEIFDDQFSVERPDGSNFTLKIRSTKLEDSAMYFCASSEALIGTQYFGPGTRLLVL.